Presented here are 5 T cell receptor beta chains from one specimen sequenced in a study of blood T cells in healthy people across ages (dated by TCRdb to between 2014 and 2017). The library was produced with 5' RACE. The instrument was an Illumina HiSeq 2500. A second PCR of roughly 7 to 11 cycles was performed with a sample-barcoded 5' primer and a J-beta primer mix. Using fastp at Q25 and MiXCR, TCRdb reprocessed the public reads and kept productive beta chains. Identical CDR3 proteins give one entry, which carries the most common genes and DNA. The sample table records some 1,500,000 distinct CDR3 sequences; about 42% of these occur just once. About 3.8% of the sample rests with the top ten. The material sequenced was blood. These receptor sequences come from a woman under 30 in good health.

The chain couples TRBV6-2 or TRBV6-3 to TRBJ2-1, with TRBD2 matching over 7 bases. This CDR3 contains 12 residues. The V segment lost 8 bases and the J segment 8 bases; nucleotides outside the gene matches: 6. The germline V gene encodes CDR1 MNHEY and CDR2 SVGEGT. The CDR3 DNA reads as TGTGCCAGCGAGACTAGCAGGTATGAGCAGTTCTTC. Translation: CASETSRYEQFF.

As concerns this clonotype: One end of the junction is discordant with germline, which a read error may explain. The genes are TRBV15 and TRBJ2-7; a weak D match, TRBD2 (5 bases). The CDR3 runs 13 residues. Per germline, CDR1 LNHNV and CDR2 YYDKDF (reference sequence). CDR3 in DNA: TGCGCCGCCAGCAGAGGTACGGGGTACGAGCAGTACTTC. The encoded protein is CAASRGTGYEQYF.

This rearrangement joins TRBV9 to TRBJ1-4; D gene unclear. Germline lookup yields CDR1 SGDLS and CDR2 YYNGEE. Between the trimmed V and J ends, which lost 0 bases and 7 bases, there was a span of 10 bases. CDR3 length: 14 amino acids. The CDR3 DNA follows: TGTGCCAGCAGCGTAGACGGTTTCGGTGAAAAACTGTTTTTT. Its protein product is CASSVDGFGEKLFF.

The V and J genes are TRBV6-1 and TRBJ1-2; 7 bases line up with TRBD1. The V segment lost 4 bases and the J segment 2 bases; nucleotides outside the gene matches: 16. CDR3 size: 18 residues. Per germline, CDR1 MNHNS and CDR2 SASEGT. Here the CDR3 reads CASSGLYTRTGENYGYTF. The DNA of the CDR3 is TGTGCCAGCAGTGGCCTTTACACCAGGACAGGAGAGAACTATGGCTACACCTTC.

The V and J genes are TRBV27 and TRBJ2-1; D is undetermined. TRBJ2-7 matches the DNA end more closely, so the J call is doubtful. This CDR3 contains 15 residues. Germline V lookup: CDR1 MNHEY, CDR2 SMNVEV (reference sequence). This CDR3 reads CASSLLGNRYNEQYF. The CDR3 nucleotides read TGTGCCAGCAGTTTATTGGGGAATCGGTACAATGAGCAGTACTTC.